The clone carrying this T cell receptor beta chain was observed a handful of times. The data stem from a study of Ad26.COV2.S vaccination and SARS-CoV-2 variants. Study-wide context: Donor was assigned to the Ad26.COV2.S arm of trial COV1001. Once or twice, 56 days apart, Ad26.COV2.S was delivered intramuscularly.

Treatment denoted: about 20 received Ad26.COV2.S at low or high dose, single or two shots; 5 received placebo; per-sample allocation not given. The samples were gathered on day 63 after the first injection of vaccine or placebo. An adult of 18-55 years in Boston served as donor. An Ad26 vector expressing Wuhan-strain SARS-CoV-2 spike served as the vaccine. Produced via immunoSEQ multiplex PCR; TCRdb's table is partial and in-frame only. The sample consists of roughly 320,000 clones, around 84% of them appearing once. Germline loops: CDR1 SEHNR, CDR2 FQNEAQ (reference sequence). The trim removed 4 bases at V and 5 bases at J, leaving 5 bases unmatched. The CDR3 loop spans 15 amino acids.

The source was peripheral blood, collected in a trial of Ad26.COV2.S vaccine versus placebo. V usage is TRBV7-9 and J usage is TRBJ1-5; 10 bases are a match to TRBD1. This receptor was identified in a person aged 18 to 65 who received the Ad26.COV2.S COVID-19 vaccine or a placebo. The CDR3, as DNA: TGTGCCAGCAGCTCCGGACAGGGGGTAGATCAGCCCCAGCATTTT. This codes for CASSSGQGVDQPQHF.